The clone carrying this TCR beta chain was observed a handful of times. Its specificity is not known. The sample originates from a study of beta chain features in type 1 diabetes. Study-level findings and limits: TCRB CDR3 length was moderately but significantly reduced in all four CD4+ subsets of Type 1 diabetes patients.

The CDR3 is 16 residues long. Trimming removed 5 bases from V and 5 bases from J; junction bases left unmatched: 13. Germline CDR1 is SGHAT and CDR2 is FQNNGV. Of the isolated RNA, all was reverse transcribed, and so the sequenced material was expressed TCRB transcripts. Profiling relied on immunoSEQ multiplex PCR, and the TCRdb table lists in-frame clones only, not all of them. The sample lists approximately 360,000 clones, 10% to 15% occurring once. This TCR derives from a woman in her late teens or twenties with type 1 diabetes. The V gene is TRBV11-2, the J gene TRBJ2-5; TRBD1 aligns across 8 bases. Sequencing was performed on naive CD4+ T cells from blood. This CDR3 reads CASSTYRGSTQETQYF. The CDR3 nucleotides read TGTGCCAGCAGCACCTACAGGGGGTCCACTCAGGAGACCCAGTACTTC.